This T cell receptor beta chain was captured in a study of T cell clones after liver transplantation. Study-wide context: TCRbeta sequencing after a pre-transplant mixed lymphocyte reaction identified graft-donor-reactive clones, later tracked in post-transplant blood.

This CDR3 is 16 amino acids long. Trimming pared 1 base from V and 0 bases from J, leaving 11 bases between. Germline assignment: CDR1 LNHNV and CDR2 YYDKDF (reference sequence). This clone was counted a few times. The method was immunoSEQ multiplex PCR; TCRdb's version includes in-frame clones alone and lacks a portion of them. The sample shows tens of thousands of clones, 75% to 85% of them seen only once. The chain uses TRBV15 and TRBJ2-3; either TRBD1 or TRBD2 may fit D (5 bases each). The material sequenced was CD4+ T cells from blood, taken 12 months after liver transplant. This sequence originates from a human patient who received a liver transplant. Some T cells may be transferred from the graft donor. CDR3 coding DNA: TGTGCCACCAGCAGAGGCCGGGGCGGGAGCACAGATACGCAGTATTTT. It yields the protein CATSRGRGGSTDTQYF.